The 3 T cell receptor beta chains below were found in one sample sequenced in a study of T cell responses to AZD1222 COVID-19 vaccine. TCRdb's copy holds only in-frame clones and misses some; the assay was immunoSEQ multiplex PCR. The data contain 80,000 or so clones, just over 90% of them singletons. The source was peripheral blood, collected on day 0 of MenACWY control vaccination. These receptors came from an adult in good health.

This clone was detected once. The CDR3 region has the DNA TGCAGCGTTGGAAGCAGCGATAATTCACCCCTCCACTTT. It encodes CSVGSSDNSPLHF. This chain uses TRBV29-1 with TRBJ1-6; no definite D call. Germline CDR1 is SQVTM and CDR2 is ANQGSEA. This CDR3 comprises 13 residues. Trimming left V 4 bases short and J 5 bases short, with 9 bases between.

The V call is TRBV25-1, the J call TRBJ2-6, with D unclear. The CDR3 totals 13 residues. CDR1 MGHDK and CDR2 SYGVNS come from the germline V gene. V lost 6 bases and J 4 bases, leaving 7 bases between the germline ends. CDR3 amino acids: CASRRSGANVLTF. CDR3 bases: TGTGCCAGCAGGAGGAGCGGGGCCAACGTCCTGACTTTC.

V is TRBV5-4 and J is TRBJ1-6; perhaps TRBD1 as D (5 bases). CDR1 SGHNT and CDR2 YYREEE come from the germline V gene (reference sequence). This CDR3 has 16 amino acids. Trimming stripped 0 bases from V and 3 bases from J, with 10 bases between. CDR3: CASSLEGAVYNSPLHF. In DNA, the CDR3 is TGTGCCAGCAGCTTGGAAGGGGCGGTCTATAATTCACCCCTCCACTTT.